This T cell receptor beta chain was captured in a study of spatial heterogeneity in lung cancer (dated by TCRdb to between 2018 and 2021). Looking at the study overall: Beta-chain transcripts were consistently detected in greater numbers than alpha-chain transcripts, which likely reflects a higher abundance of beta-chain transcripts. Nonsynonymous mutation counts, determined by whole-exome sequencing of tumor tissue, were related to features of the TCR repertoire. In the raw uncorrected reads, each unique combination of TCR and UMI appeared more than ten times on average. At surgery, 200 to 250 tumor regions, around 68 matched nontumor lung samples and 56 PBMC samples were TCR-sequenced for both alpha and beta chains. TCR alpha and beta repertoires were quantitatively compared across multiple tumor regions, matched nontumor lung and blood in non-small cell lung cancer. General findings and caveats noted by the study authors: Ubiquitous expanded tumor TCRs were found in blood more often at tumor resection than at routine follow-up. Additional single-cell paired TCR alpha and beta sequencing was considered necessary to confirm, at a functional level, the hypothesis that regional TCRs recognize regional mutations.

The protocol used for the library was 5' RACE. The listed sequencing device is NextSeq 500. The TCR library protocol attached a unique molecular identifier to each TCR cDNA molecule to allow correction of PCR and sequencing errors. The authors' pipeline ran thus. Decombinator tools were used for TCR identification, UMI-based error correction and CDR3 extraction. Expanded TCRs were defined as those above a frequency of 2 per 1,000, corresponding to the top 1% of the tumor frequency distribution. Renyi diversity was computed with the R vegan package after each repertoire had been subsampled 100 times to 5,000 TCRs. To build CDR3 similarity networks, amino acid triplet string-kernel similarity was used, and CDR3s were connected when their pairwise similarity was above 0.82. The public sequencing data were trimmed at Q25 with fastp and processed into clonotypes with MiXCR by TCRdb, which kept only in-frame beta chains. Rows with one shared CDR3 protein collapse into an entry with the most common genes and DNA. These V and J calls are TCRdb output, not the study's own analysis. In this sample the table shows around 40,000 distinct CDR3 sequences, roughly 5.6% of which occur a single time. Just over 25% of the sample rests with the top ten.

Turning to this clonotype: This clone's antigen is unknown. No base qualities exist here, and no much larger clone lies one base off it.

The time point label, read with the paper, signifies: sample taken at primary tumor resection. For TCR sequencing, whole RNA was extracted from tumor and nontumor lung tissue, or from cryopreserved PBMC samples, and no cell sorting was done. The donors were fewer than 90 patients from the lung TRACERx cohort who had early-stage, untreated non-small cell lung cancer. A patient was chosen for TCR sequencing only when enough RNA was available from at least two tumor regions. The TCR was taken from a female donor with early-stage non-small cell lung cancer. The source was PBMCs, collected at surgery.

For the CDR3, the sequence is CASRPSNPLETQYF. The sequenced DNA: TGTGCCAGCAGGCCCTCTAATCCCCTAGAGACCCAGTACTTC. The chain uses TRBV27 and TRBJ2-5; there is no confident call for the D gene. Trimming removed 6 bases from V and 4 bases from J, leaving 15 bases between the germline ends. The CDR3 spans 14 residues, from the cysteine through the phenylalanine. The entry retains the CDR3 DNA only, 42 bases that are in frame from base 1. From the germline V gene (reference sequence), CDR1 is MNHEY and CDR2 is SMNVEV.